The source of this T cell receptor beta chain is a study of T-cell memory formation after mild COVID-19. Whole-study findings and limits: Pre-infection memory contained some responding clones, which suggested that cross-reactive memory had joined.

A single record per CDR3 protein comes from TCRdb applying MiXCR to the 5' RACE reads. Of some 82,000 distinct CDR3 sequences detected, 9.5% to 15% appear once; the ten largest clones hold 41%. This clonotype was seen just once. Its antigen is not known. CDR1 and CDR2 from the germline V gene are SEHNR and FQNEAQ (reference sequence). The J segment lost 5 bases and the V segment lost 4 bases, leaving 9 bases of the junction unmatched. The CDR3 runs 15 residues. This receptor was taken from a man between 18 and 35 years old who had mild COVID-19 (a few samples of this study predate the infection). Cell type and time point are not known. This chain connects TRBV7-9 to TRBJ2-7, with 9 bases matching TRBD1. Sequenced: PBMCs or a T cell subset sorted from them (not recorded which). The CDR3 DNA follows: TGTGCCAGCAGCTATCCCGGGACAGGGAGTCACGAGCAGTACTTC. It yields the protein CASSYPGTGSHEQYF. The full variable domain, its missing parts supplied by reference TRBV7-9 and TRBJ2-7, is DTGVSQNPRHKITKRGQNVTFRCDPISEHNRLYWYRQTLGQGPEFLTYFQNEAQLEKSRLLSDRFSAERPKGSFSTLEIQRTEQGDSAMYLCASSYPGTGSHEQYFGPGTRLTVT.